This T cell receptor (beta chain) originates from a study of cytomegalovirus exposure and HLA in healthy donors. Amplification used 60 Vbeta primers and 13 Jbeta primers. Assay: immunoSEQ multiplex PCR; the TCRdb copy retains only in-frame clones and omits some. The table shows over 150,000 clones, with more than 75% occurring only once. Germline lookup yields CDR1 SEHNR and CDR2 FQNEAQ (reference sequence). The V gene end was trimmed by 7 bases and the J gene end by 5 bases; junction bases not matched to a gene: 6. This CDR3 spans 13 amino acids. The chain has TRBV7-9 and TRBJ2-7; 9 nucleotides align to TRBD1. This receptor was obtained from a man in his late teens or twenties in good health and CMV-seropositive. Sequencing was carried out using PBMCs. The CDR3 DNA follows: TGTGCCAGCATCGAGAGGGACAGGGACGAGCAGTACTTC. Protein product: CASIERDRDEQYF.